Sequencing of this T cell receptor (beta chain) was carried out in a study of T-cell reconstitution after alpha-beta-depleted transplantation in children. Unique molecular identifiers tagged the TCRbeta library. Using its own MiXCR run on the PCR reads, TCRdb lists one record per CDR3 protein. The sample contains hundreds of thousands of distinct CDR3 sequences, more than 10% of which appear only once. This clonotype was observed many times. The V gene end was trimmed by 5 bases and the J gene end by 5 bases; junction bases not matched to a gene: 8. This CDR3 is 15 amino acids long. The specimen comprised PBMCs, sampled from the stem cell graft. The TCR sequence derives from a human donor who donated a stem cell graft to a child with Fanconi anemia. The gene calls are TRBV12-3 or TRBV12-4 and TRBJ2-2; 7 positions match TRBD1. The CDR3 sequence: CASSLRQGETGELFF. DNA of the CDR3: TGTGCCAGCAGTCTTCGACAGGGAGAGACCGGGGAGCTGTTTTTT.